Detailed here is one TCR beta chain. Its target is unknown. The germline gives CDR1 DFQATT, CDR2 SNEGSKA (reference sequence). Trimming at V came to 4 bases and at J to 4 bases, leaving 4 bases not matched to a gene. The CDR3 covers 14 residues. The data belong to a study of blood T cells in healthy people across ages. With a J-beta primer mix and a sample-barcoded 5' primer, a second PCR ran about 6 to 11 cycles. Every single cDNA molecule received a tag from a template-switch adaptor with 12 random nucleotides. TCRdb passed the 5' RACE reads through MiXCR, listing each CDR3 protein once. The table shows 800,000 or so distinct CDR3 sequences, with roughly 25% occurring only once. Study-level points and caveats: Diversity of TCR beta correlated strongly with naive T cell percentage.

The sample was also reused in another study, on T cells of mothers and their children.

The sequence came from a boy aged 10-17 years in good health. This chain links TRBV20-1 with TRBJ1-6; 7 bases fit TRBD1. Sequenced input: blood. CDR3 residues: CSANRGVYNSPLHF. The CDR3 DNA reads as TGCAGTGCTAACAGGGGCGTTTATAATTCACCCCTCCACTTT.